The sequence of this T cell receptor (beta chain) was determined in a study of T cells in localized non-small cell lung cancer. Germline CDR1 is MNHGY and CDR2 is SAAAGT. The CDR3 loop spans 15 amino acids. V lost 5 bases to trimming and J lost 0 bases, with 11 bases between them. The assay was immunoSEQ multiplex PCR, and TCRdb's table has in-frame clones only and misses some. This sample has some 11,000 clones, with 40% to 55% found just once. Sequenced here: lymph node tissue, sampled before any cancer treatment. This clonotype originated in a woman aged 35-75 years with stage II squamous cell lung carcinoma. V gene TRBV6-8 combines with J gene TRBJ1-3; D not resolved. In DNA, the CDR3 is TGTGCCAGCAGTGGCAGAGGGATCTCTGGAAACACCATATATTTT. Residues: CASSGRGISGNTIYF.